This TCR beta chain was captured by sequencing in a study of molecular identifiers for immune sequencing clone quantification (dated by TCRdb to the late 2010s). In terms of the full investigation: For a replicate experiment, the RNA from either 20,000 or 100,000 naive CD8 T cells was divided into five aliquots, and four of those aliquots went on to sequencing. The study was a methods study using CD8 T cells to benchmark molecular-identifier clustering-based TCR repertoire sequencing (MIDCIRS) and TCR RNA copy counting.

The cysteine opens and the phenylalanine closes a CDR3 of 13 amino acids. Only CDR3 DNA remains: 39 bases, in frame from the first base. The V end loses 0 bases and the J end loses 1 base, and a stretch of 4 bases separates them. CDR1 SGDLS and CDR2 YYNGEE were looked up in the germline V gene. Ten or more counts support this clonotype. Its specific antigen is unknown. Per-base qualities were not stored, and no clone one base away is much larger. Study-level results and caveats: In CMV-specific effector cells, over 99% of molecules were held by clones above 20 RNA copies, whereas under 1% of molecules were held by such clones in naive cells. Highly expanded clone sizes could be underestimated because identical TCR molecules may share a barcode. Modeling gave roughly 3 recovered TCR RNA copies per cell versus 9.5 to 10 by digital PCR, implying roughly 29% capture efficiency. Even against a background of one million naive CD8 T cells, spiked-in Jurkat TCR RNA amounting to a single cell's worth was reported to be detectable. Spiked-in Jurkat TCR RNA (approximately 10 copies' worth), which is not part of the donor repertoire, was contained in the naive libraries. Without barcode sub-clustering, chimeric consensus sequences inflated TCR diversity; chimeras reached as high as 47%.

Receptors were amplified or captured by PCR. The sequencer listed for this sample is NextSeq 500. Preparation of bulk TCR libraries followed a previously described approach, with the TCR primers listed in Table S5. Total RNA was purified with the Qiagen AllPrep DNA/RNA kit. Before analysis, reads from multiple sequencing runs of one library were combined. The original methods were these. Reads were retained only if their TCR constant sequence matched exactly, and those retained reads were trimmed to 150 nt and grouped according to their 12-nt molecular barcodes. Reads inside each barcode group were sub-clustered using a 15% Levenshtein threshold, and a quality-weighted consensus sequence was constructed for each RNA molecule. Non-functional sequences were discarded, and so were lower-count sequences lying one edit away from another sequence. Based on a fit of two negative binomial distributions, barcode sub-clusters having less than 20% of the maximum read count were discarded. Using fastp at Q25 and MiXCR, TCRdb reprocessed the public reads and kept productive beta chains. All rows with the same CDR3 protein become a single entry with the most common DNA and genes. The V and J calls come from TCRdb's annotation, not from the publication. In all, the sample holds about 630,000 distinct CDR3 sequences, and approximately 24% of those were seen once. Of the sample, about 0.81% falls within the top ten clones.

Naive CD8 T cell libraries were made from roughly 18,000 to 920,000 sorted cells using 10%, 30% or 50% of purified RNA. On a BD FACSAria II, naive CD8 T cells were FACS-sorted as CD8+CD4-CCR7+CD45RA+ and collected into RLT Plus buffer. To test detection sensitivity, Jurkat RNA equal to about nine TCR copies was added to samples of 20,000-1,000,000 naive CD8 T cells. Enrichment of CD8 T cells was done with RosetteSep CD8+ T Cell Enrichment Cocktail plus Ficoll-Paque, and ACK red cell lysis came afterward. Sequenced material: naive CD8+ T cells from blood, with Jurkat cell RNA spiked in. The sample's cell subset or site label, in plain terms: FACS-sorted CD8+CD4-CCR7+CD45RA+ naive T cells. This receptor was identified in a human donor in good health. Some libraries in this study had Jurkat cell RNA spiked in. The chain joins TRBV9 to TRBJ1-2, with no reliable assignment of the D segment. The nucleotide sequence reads TGTGCCAGCAGCGTAGTCGATAACTATGGCTACACCTTC. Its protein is CASSVVDNYGYTF.